This TCR beta chain was recorded in a study of cytomegalovirus exposure and HLA in healthy donors. Findings and caveats of the study: The majority of TCR sequences were rare, yet some public TCRs appeared in many donors.

Primers: 60 Vbeta forward and 13 Jbeta reverse. Sequencing used immunoSEQ multiplex PCR; TCRdb keeps in-frame clones, though not all of them. The repertoire includes roughly 150,000 clones, approximately 79% of them detected once, and 1.2% sits in the top ten. Comments on this clone: As yet, its antigen is unknown.

The CDR3 extends over 13 amino acids. V lost 0 bases and J lost 8; bases outside the gene matches: 1. From germline, CDR1 is MDHEN and CDR2 SYDVKM. The rearrangement links TRBV28 to TRBJ2-4; 7 positions match TRBD2. What was sequenced was PBMCs. This clonotype was obtained from a female donor in good health and CMV-seronegative. In DNA, the CDR3 is TGTGCCAGCAGTTTATGGGGGGGGGACATTCAGTACTTC. Its translation is CASSLWGGDIQYF.